Following are 27 T cell receptor beta chains from one sample sequenced in a study of blood T cells in healthy people across ages. The second PCR ran roughly 6 to 12 cycles with a sample-barcoded 5' primer and J-beta primers. Each CDR3 protein gets one entry after TCRdb re-called the 5' RACE reads with MiXCR. This table holds some 750,000 distinct CDR3 sequences, over 20% found once. Input material: blood. Receptors originate from a man aged 65 to 79 in good health.

Turning to this clonotype: An end of the junction does not agree with germline; a read error may underlie this. The J gene is TRBJ2-6, the V gene TRBV7-9; D unresolved. This CDR3 comprises 13 residues. Germline CDR1 and CDR2: SEHNR and FQNEAQ (reference sequence). CDR3 nucleotides: TGTGCCAACAGCCCGGCTGGGGCCAACGTCCTGACTTTC. Its translation is CANSPAGANVLTF.

This clonotype has a handful of counts. V usage is TRBV20-1 and J usage is TRBJ1-5; no clear D. Trimming cost V 6 bases and J 7 bases, with 19 bases left between them. The germline gives CDR1 DFQATT, CDR2 SNEGSKA (reference sequence). CDR3 size: 14 residues. The CDR3 protein is CSARYFGYGQPQHF. As DNA, the CDR3 is TGCAGTGCCCGATATTTCGGATACGGACAGCCCCAGCATTTT.

This chain links TRBV28 with TRBJ1-2; unclear D gene. This CDR3 comprises 13 residues. Trimming took off 5 bases at V and 5 bases at J, with 12 bases between the two ends. Germline V gives CDR1 MDHEN, CDR2 SYDVKM. CDR3 region: CASSVGSPYGYTF. In DNA form, the CDR3 reads TGTGCCAGCAGTGTGGGGTCGCCATATGGCTACACCTTC.

This clonotype was observed a few times. The J gene is TRBJ2-3, the V gene TRBV5-5; the D gene is possibly TRBD2 (6 bases). Looked up from germline, CDR1 is SGHKS and CDR2 is YYEKEE (reference sequence). The CDR3 has 13 amino acids. Trimming took 2 bases from V and 6 from J, leaving 10 bases between them. The chain's CDR3 is CASSFELADTQYF. CDR3 sequence (DNA): TGTGCCAGCAGCTTTGAACTAGCCGATACGCAGTATTTT.

The sample holds a few counts of this clonotype. The genes are TRBV10-1 and TRBJ1-4; 10 bases are shared with TRBD1. CDR1 WNHNN and CDR2 SYGVQD come from the germline V gene (reference sequence). After removal of 4 bases from V and 14 bases from J, the junction contained 4 bases not matched to a gene. The length of the CDR3 is 12 residues. CDR3 region: CASSGGQGKLFF. CDR3 nucleotides: TGCGCCAGCAGTGGGGGACAGGGGAAGCTGTTTTTT.

This clonotype was seen a few times. In DNA form, the CDR3 reads TGCGCCAGCAGCTGGGGACACCGAGGGGACATTCAGTACTTC. Protein product: CASSWGHRGDIQYF. This chain joins TRBV4-3 and TRBJ2-4; D is possibly TRBD1 (6 bases). The CDR3 has 14 residues. Trimming cost V 5 bases and J 8 bases, with 16 bases left between them. Per germline, CDR1 LGHNA and CDR2 YSLEER.

In its sample, this clonotype was seen once. The chain has TRBV28 and TRBJ1-4; 7 bases agree with TRBD1. Germline CDR1 and CDR2: MDHEN and SYDVKM. V trimming: 5 bases; J trimming: 7 bases; junction bases outside the gene matches: 7. The CDR3 has 14 residues. This CDR3 is CASSTGELREKLFF. The CDR3 nucleotides read TGTGCCAGCAGTACAGGGGAATTGCGTGAAAAACTGTTTTTT.

This chain links TRBV20-1 with TRBJ2-1, with D hard to call. The CDR3 loop spans 15 amino acids. Germline lookup yields CDR1 DFQATT and CDR2 SNEGSKA (reference sequence). V was trimmed by 0 bases and J by 0 bases, leaving 9 bases between them. The CDR3: CSARDQSHSYNEQFF. In DNA form, the CDR3 reads TGCAGTGCTAGAGATCAGTCCCACTCCTACAATGAGCAGTTCTTC.

The sample holds one count of this clonotype. Germline and junction disagree at one end, which may indicate a read error. The chain's CDR3 is CASSRDGIATNEKLFF. The DNA for the CDR3 is TGTGCCAGCAGCAGGGACGGAATCGCAACTAATGAGAAACTGTTTTTT. V and J are TRBV7-2 and TRBJ1-4; D may be TRBD1 (5 bases). This CDR3 is built from 16 residues. Germline V gene lookup returns CDR1 SGHTA and CDR2 FQGNSA.

This chain connects TRBV4-1 to TRBJ2-7, with 12 bases identical to TRBD1. The CDR3 has 17 residues. Trimming took 0 bases from V and 4 from J; bases not matched to a gene: 7. Germline CDR1 and CDR2: MGHRA and YSYEKL. The CDR3 nucleotides read TGCGCCAGCAGCCAAGATCTCGGGACAGGGGGCGCTTACGAGCAGTACTTC. Encoded protein: CASSQDLGTGGAYEQYF.

This clonotype was observed a few times. The chain links TRBV20-1 to TRBJ2-3; TRBD2 agrees at 9 bases. V shed 1 base and J 2 bases; nucleotides not matched to a gene: 4. Per the germline V gene, CDR1 is DFQATT and CDR2 is SNEGSKA (reference sequence). This CDR3 is 15 amino acids long. The CDR3 DNA follows: TGCAGTGCTAGAGGGACTAGCGTATACACAGATACGCAGTATTTT. Its translation is CSARGTSVYTDTQYF.

This clonotype has more than one count but fewer than ten. The V and J genes are TRBV5-1 and TRBJ1-1, with a tentative D call TRBD1 (5 bases). Germline CDR1 is SGHRS and CDR2 is YFSETQ. The CDR3 loop spans 19 amino acids. V gave up 0 bases and J gave up 2 bases, with 23 bases separating them. The CDR3 spells CASSLVRQAGRDPNTEAFF. The CDR3 bases are TGCGCCAGCAGCTTGGTCCGACAAGCAGGGAGAGATCCCAACACTGAAGCTTTCTTT.

This chain joins TRBV5-1 and TRBJ2-1, with 14 positions matching TRBD2. CDR3 length equals 16 residues. Germline CDR1 reads SGHRS; CDR2 reads YFSETQ. With 0 bases clipped from V and 8 bases from J, the junction kept 4 bases outside the gene matches. The CDR3, as DNA: TGCGCCAGCAGCTTGGCCGGGACTAGCGGGAGATATGAGCAGTTCTTC. It yields the protein CASSLAGTSGRYEQFF.

This clonotype occurred a few times. One junction end disagrees with the germline gene, perhaps due to a read error. The chain couples TRBV6-6 to TRBJ2-7; D possibly corresponds to TRBD2 (6 bases). This CDR3 is 15 amino acids long. The germline V gene has CDR1 MNHNY and CDR2 SVGAGI (reference sequence). CDR3 loop: CASSYSTGVSFEQYF. DNA of the CDR3: TGTGCCAGCAGTTACTCGACGGGGGTTTCCTTCGAGCAGTACTTC.

This clonotype was recorded a few times. The gene calls are TRBV12-3 or TRBV12-4 and TRBJ1-2; a weak D match, TRBD1 (6 bases). V lost 5 bases and J 2 bases, leaving 15 bases between the germline ends. The CDR3 spans 15 residues. CDR3 residues: CASSRLGTTNYGYTF. CDR3 nucleotide sequence: TGTGCCAGCAGTAGACTCGGGACAACGAACTATGGCTACACCTTC.

This clonotype showed up just a few times. The chain combines TRBV20-1 with TRBJ2-3; 9 nucleotides agree with TRBD2. The CDR3 totals 16 residues. Germline CDR1 and CDR2: DFQATT and SNEGSKA (reference sequence). V shed 0 bases, J shed 0 bases, and the junction held 4 bases outside the gene matches. The CDR3 DNA reads as TGCAGTGCTAGAGACTCCAGCGGGAGGAGCACAGATACGCAGTATTTT. Translation gives CSARDSSGRSTDTQYF.

J is TRBJ1-5 and V is TRBV19; D remains ambiguous. This CDR3 comprises 14 residues. V dropped 7 bases and J dropped 2 bases, with 12 bases sitting between them. The germline V gene has CDR1 LNHDA and CDR2 SQIVND (reference sequence). CDR3 DNA: TGTGCCAGTAACACCCCGTGGGGCAATCAGCCCCAGCATTTT. Translation gives CASNTPWGNQPQHF.

The chain joins TRBV10-1 to TRBJ2-1; no reliable D call. The CDR3 has 14 residues. V was trimmed by 6 bases and J by 0 bases, leaving 9 bases between them. Germline CDR1 is WNHNN and CDR2 is SYGVQD (reference sequence). CDR3 amino acids: CASSASSSYNEQFF. The CDR3 DNA is TGCGCCAGCAGCGCGTCTAGCTCCTACAATGAGCAGTTCTTC.

The sample holds a few counts of this clonotype. This chain's CDR3 is CASSLRTAGDTQYF. CDR3 sequence (DNA): TGTGCCAGCAGCCTTCGGACGGCCGGGGATACGCAGTATTTT. The chain combines TRBV13 with TRBJ2-3; D remains ambiguous. This CDR3 has 14 amino acids. Looked up from germline, CDR1 is PRHDT and CDR2 is FYEKMQ (reference sequence). The germline V and J ends were trimmed by 5 bases and 6 bases, with 15 bases remaining between them.

The sample holds many counts of this clonotype. J is TRBJ2-3 and V is TRBV5-5, with no clear D. Germline lookup yields CDR1 SGHKS and CDR2 YYEKEE (reference sequence). Trimming stripped 0 bases from V and 3 bases from J, with 8 bases between. This CDR3 is built from 14 residues. The CDR3: CASSLDGVTDTQYF. CDR3 nucleotides: TGTGCCAGCAGCTTGGACGGTGTAACAGATACGCAGTATTTT.

This clonotype was counted between two and nine times. The chain uses TRBV5-1 and TRBJ2-1; 10 bases align to TRBD2. Germline V gene sequence: CDR1 SGHRS, CDR2 YFSETQ. V lost 2 bases and J lost 7; bases outside the gene matches: 9. This CDR3 has 16 amino acids. CDR3 DNA: TGCGCCAGCAGCTTTCGACTAGCGGGTGAGGGGAATGAGCAGTTCTTC. It is translated as CASSFRLAGEGNEQFF.

The rearrangement joins TRBV6-6 to TRBJ2-7, with D uncertain. This CDR3 has 13 amino acids. Trimming cost V 4 bases and J 1 base, with 8 bases left between them. The germline CDR1 and CDR2 sequences are MNHNY and SVGAGI (reference sequence). The CDR3 nucleotides are TGTGCCAGCAGTTTCATGACTTCCTACGAGCAGTACTTC. Amino acids: CASSFMTSYEQYF.

As DNA, the CDR3 is TGCGCCACCGGACTAGCGGGGGATACCGGGGAGCTGTTTTTT. Its translation is CATGLAGDTGELFF. The chain joins TRBV10-2 to TRBJ2-2, with 13 nucleotides matching TRBD2. CDR1 and CDR2 (germline): WSHSY, SAAADI. Unmatched junction bases numbered 4, after V lost 10 bases and J lost 5 bases. The CDR3 runs 14 residues.

The sample holds many counts of this clonotype. V gene TRBV5-1 combines with J gene TRBJ2-1, with D possibly TRBD1 on 6 matching bases. Trimming removed 4 bases from V and 4 bases from J, with 15 bases in between. The CDR3 length is 15 residues. Germline V lookup: CDR1 SGHRS, CDR2 YFSETQ. The CDR3 nucleotides are TGCGCCAGCAGCCTAACAGGGTCCCCATACAATGAGCAGTTCTTC. Translating gives CASSLTGSPYNEQFF.

This clonotype has more than one count but fewer than ten. This chain links TRBV13 with TRBJ2-5, with D hard to call. Germline CDR1 PRHDT, CDR2 FYEKMQ (reference sequence). This CDR3 has 12 amino acids. The V and J ends lost 6 bases and 6 bases respectively, with 11 bases between them. CDR3 sequence: CASRGPGKTQYF. DNA of the CDR3: TGTGCCAGCAGAGGGCCCGGAAAGACCCAGTACTTC.

The chain carries TRBV5-1 and TRBJ1-2; D unresolved. The CDR3 spans 14 residues. With 4 bases removed from V and 4 bases from J, the gap between germline ends came to 14 bases. In germline, CDR1 is SGHRS, CDR2 YFSETQ. The CDR3 protein is CASSPRRSAYGYTF. CDR3 bases: TGCGCCAGCAGCCCCCGGCGCAGCGCCTATGGCTACACCTTC. The variable domain in full, with the rest retrieved from reference TRBV5-1 and TRBJ1-2, is KAGVTQTPRYLIKTRGQQVTLSCSPISGHRSVSWYQQTPGQGLQFLFEYFSETQRNKGNFPGRFSGRQFSNSRSEMNVSTLELGDSALYLCASSPRRSAYGYTFGSGTRLTVV.

This chain links TRBV7-2 with TRBJ2-7, with 7 bases matching TRBD1. The CDR3 is 14 residues long. Trimming took 5 bases from V and 2 from J; bases not matched to a gene: 6. CDR1 and CDR2 from the germline V gene are SGHTA and FQGNSA. CDR3 nucleotides: TGTGCCAGCAGCATCAACAGGGGACCCTACGAGCAGTACGTC. As protein: CASSINRGPYEQYV.